These 19 T cell receptor beta chains originate from one sample sequenced in a study of cytotoxic CD8 clonotypes in ibrutinib-treated CLL. Clones were read by immunoSEQ multiplex PCR, and TCRdb kept only the in-frame ones, dropping some. The table lists 300,000 or so clones, about 61% of them singletons. Sequences were derived from PBMCs, sampled after 36 months of ibrutinib treatment. The receptors originated from a human donor with chronic lymphocytic leukemia.

The chain joins TRBV23-1 to TRBJ2-1; D gene ambiguous. TRBV23-1 carries the ORF label, with uncertain function. Between the trimmed V and J ends, which lost 3 bases and 10 bases, there was a span of 22 bases. The CDR3 covers 16 residues. CDR3 DNA sequence: TGCGCCAGCAGTCACCCGGCTTTCCTCAGAGGTAGGGAGCAGTTCTTC. It encodes CASSHPAFLRGREQFF.

The V and J genes are TRBV19 and TRBJ2-5; TRBD2 aligns across 9 bases. Germline CDR1 reads LNHDA; CDR2 reads SQIVND (reference sequence). This CDR3 comprises 15 residues. V was pared by 3 bases and J by 5 bases, with 7 bases of the junction left unmatched. The CDR3 sequence: CASSIGGGALETQYF. In nucleotides, the CDR3 is TGTGCCAGTAGTATCGGCGGGGGGGCTTTGGAGACCCAGTACTTC.

As to this clone: The sample contains more than one DNA sequence encoding this CDR3. This chain links TRBV18 with TRBJ1-5; 9 bases line up with TRBD1. The CDR3 has 15 residues. V lost 3 bases to trimming and J lost 3 bases; unmatched junction nucleotides: 3. Germline lookup yields CDR1 KGHSH and CDR2 LQKENI. The CDR3 region has the DNA TGTGCCAGCTCACCTCGACAGGGGGACAATCAGCCCCAGCATTTT. This sequence encodes CASSPRQGDNQPQHF.

V gene TRBV4-1 combines with J gene TRBJ1-2; the D is unclear. CDR3 size: 14 residues. From germline, CDR1 is MGHRA and CDR2 YSYEKL. Trimming left V 1 base short and J 7 bases short, with 13 bases between. The CDR3 is CASSQVGTTSGYTF. CDR3 DNA: TGCGCCAGCAGCCAAGTCGGAACAACCTCTGGCTACACCTTC.

The chain recombines TRBV29-1 with TRBJ2-3; 8 bases match TRBD1. Germline-derived CDR1 and CDR2 are SQVTM and ANQGSEA. The CDR3 runs 14 residues. The CDR3 region has the DNA TGCAGACAAACAGGGGGTTTATCCACAGATACGCAGTATTTT. Residues: CRQTGGLSTDTQYF.

Notes on this clone: Other DNA sequences in this sample translate to the same CDR3. The chain has TRBV29-1 and TRBJ2-5; D uncertain. CDR1 and CDR2 (germline): SQVTM, ANQGSEA. The CDR3 totals 11 residues. V was shortened by 3 bases and J by 4 bases, with 6 bases between the two germline ends. This CDR3 is CSVEVGETQYF. For the CDR3, the DNA is TGCAGCGTTGAGGTGGGAGAGACCCAGTACTTC.

This clone has a handful of counts. CDR3 DNA: TGTGCCAGCACTAGCGGGAGGACGTCGTGGGAGCAGTACTTC. This encodes CASTSGRTSWEQYF. The rearrangement links TRBV28 to TRBJ2-7; 11 bases are a match to TRBD2. Germline V gene lookup returns CDR1 MDHEN and CDR2 SYDVKM. V shed 7 bases and J 7 bases; nucleotides not matched to a gene: 9. This CDR3 region has 14 residues.

The rearrangement joins TRBV19 to TRBJ2-7; 8 bases line up with TRBD1. The germline CDR1 and CDR2 sequences are LNHDA and SQIVND (reference sequence). V was clipped by 5 bases and J by 8 bases; unmatched bases: 11. The CDR3 extends over 14 amino acids. The CDR3 DNA sequence: TGTGCCAGTAGTGCGCCGGGACAGGCCGTAAAGCAGTACTTC. It specifies CASSAPGQAVKQYF. The full variable domain, with the rest looked up from reference TRBV19 and TRBJ2-7, is DGGITQSPKYLFRKEGQNVTLSCEQNLNHDAMYWYRQDPGQGLRLIYYSQIVNDFQKGDIAEGYSVSREKKESFPLTVTSAQKNPTAFYLCASSAPGQAVKQYFGPGTRLTVT.

The chain couples TRBV6-5 to TRBJ1-1, with unresolved D. Trimming stripped 0 bases from V and 1 base from J, with 9 bases between. The CDR3 is 15 residues long. Germline values: CDR1 MNHEY, CDR2 SVGAGI. The CDR3 DNA follows: TGTGCCAGCAGTTACTCTTCGCTGCCGAACACTGAAGCTTTCTTT. As protein: CASSYSSLPNTEAFF.

The V call is TRBV5-1, the J call TRBJ1-5, with TRBD1 identical over 7 bases. Germline CDR1 is SGHRS and CDR2 is YFSETQ. Unmatched junction bases numbered 7, after V lost 4 bases and J lost 3 bases. The CDR3 sequence is 15 residues long. CDR3 sequence reads: CASSAWTGPNQPQHF. In DNA form, the CDR3 reads TGCGCCAGCAGCGCCTGGACAGGACCCAATCAGCCCCAGCATTTT.

In DNA, the CDR3 is TGTGCCAGCAGTTTACGGGGACTAGCGGGATTGAGCGGGGAGCTGTTTTTT. This sequence encodes CASSLRGLAGLSGELFF. The chain uses TRBV28 and TRBJ2-2; 13 bases line up with TRBD2. J lost 7 bases, V lost 2 bases, and 7 bases had no gene match. The CDR3 is made up of 17 amino acids. CDR1 is MDHEN, CDR2 SYDVKM, per germline.

This sequence joins TRBV7-2 and TRBJ2-7; the D gene is possibly TRBD1 (5 bases). Germline V gene sequence: CDR1 SGHTA, CDR2 FQGNSA. The CDR3 totals 13 residues. Trimming left V 1 base short and J 6 bases short, with 10 bases between. CDR3 amino acids: CASSLGGPSEQYF. DNA for the CDR3: TGTGCCAGCAGCTTAGGGGGCCCGAGCGAGCAGTACTTC.

The chain joins TRBV7-9 to TRBJ1-2; D remains ambiguous. V was pared by 4 bases and J by 4 bases, with 13 bases between. The CDR3 extends over 14 amino acids. Germline V gene sequence: CDR1 SEHNR, CDR2 FQNEAQ (reference sequence). The DNA for the CDR3 is TGTGCCAGCAGCTCGTTGGGCCGTAGCTATGGCTACACCTTC. It yields the protein CASSSLGRSYGYTF.

The chain couples TRBV4-1 to TRBJ1-2; D call uncertain. The germline V gene encodes CDR1 MGHRA and CDR2 YSYEKL. The V end lost 4 bases, the J end lost 9 bases, and 21 bases lay between the germline ends. CDR3 length: 15 amino acids. The CDR3 loop reads CASSPTMDGTMRYTF. The CDR3 DNA sequence: TGCGCCAGCAGCCCGACAATGGACGGTACTATGCGCTACACCTTC.

The chain employs TRBV27 and TRBJ2-7; 7 positions match TRBD1. The CDR3 spans 13 residues. Germline V gives CDR1 MNHEY, CDR2 SMNVEV (reference sequence). With 5 bases clipped from V and 5 bases from J, the junction kept 6 bases outside the gene matches. As DNA, the CDR3 is TGTGCCAGCAGTCCACAGGGGTGGAACGAGCAGTACTTC. This codes for CASSPQGWNEQYF.

The V gene is TRBV4-3, the J gene TRBJ2-1; D not resolved. Germline V gene data show CDR1 as LGHNA and CDR2 as YSLEER. V was shortened by 0 bases and J by 7 bases, with 10 bases between the two germline ends. This CDR3 region has 14 residues. The CDR3 DNA sequence: TGCGCCAGCAGCCAAGAGAGCGCGGTGAATGAGCAGTTCTTC. Amino acids: CASSQESAVNEQFF.

The chain has TRBV29-1 and TRBJ1-2, with TRBD1 identical over 8 bases. This CDR3 is 13 amino acids long. The germline V gene encodes CDR1 SQVTM and CDR2 ANQGSEA. The trim removed 4 bases at V and 4 bases at J, leaving 5 bases unmatched. The CDR3 protein is CSVVGGQAYGYTF. CDR3 nucleotide sequence: TGCAGCGTTGTGGGGGGACAGGCCTATGGCTACACCTTC. Looking up the rest from reference TRBV29-1 and TRBJ1-2 gives the full variable domain: SAVISQKPSRDICQRGTSLTIQCQVDSQVTMMFWYRQQPGQSLTLIATANQGSEATYESGFVIDKFPISRPNLTFSTLTVSNMSPEDSSIYLCSVVGGQAYGYTFGSGTRLTVV.

The rearrangement joins TRBV6-1 to TRBJ1-2, with 8 positions matching TRBD1. From germline, CDR1 is MNHNS and CDR2 SASEGT. The CDR3 loop spans 16 amino acids. With V trimmed by 4 bases and J by 0 bases, 7 bases remained unmatched. CDR3 region: CASSGVGQGANYGYTF. In nucleotides, the CDR3 is TGTGCCAGCAGTGGAGTTGGACAGGGAGCTAACTATGGCTACACCTTC.

V and J are TRBV7-8 and TRBJ2-1; TRBD1 matches 7 bases. The CDR3 covers 12 residues. The germline V gene encodes CDR1 SGHVS and CDR2 FQNEAQ. V was clipped by 5 bases and J by 9 bases; unmatched bases: 4. The chain's CDR3 is CASSPGGSEQFF. CDR3 bases: TGTGCCAGCAGCCCAGGGGGTAGTGAGCAGTTCTTC.